The 2 T cell receptor beta chains below come from one sample, sequenced in a study of technical replicates of blood from a handful of donors. Produced via immunoSEQ multiplex PCR; TCRdb's table is partial and in-frame only. In the table there are about 64,000 clones, approximately 86% of which are singletons. Sequenced sample: PBMCs. Receptor source: a human donor in good health. Some clones in this sample may be carry-over from other donors' samples.

This chain joins TRBV28 and TRBJ1-2; D possibly corresponds to TRBD1 (5 bases). The germline gives CDR1 MDHEN, CDR2 SYDVKM. The germline V and J ends were trimmed by 5 bases and 13 bases, with 23 bases remaining between them. The length of the CDR3 is 14 residues. The CDR3 reads CASSTPRRDSPFTF. In DNA, the CDR3 is TGTGCCAGCAGTACACCTCGCCGGGACTCCCCGTTCACCTTC.

In this sample, this clone turned up a few times. The chain recombines TRBV7-2 with TRBJ2-1; TRBD1 is a possible D gene (6 bases). The germline V and J ends were trimmed by 7 bases and 8 bases, with 18 bases remaining between them. The CDR3 has 14 residues. Germline V lookup: CDR1 SGHTA, CDR2 FQGNSA. The CDR3 region is CASTPARGYDEQFF. CDR3 coding DNA: TGTGCCAGCACCCCGGCCAGGGGTTACGATGAGCAGTTCTTC.